The clone carrying this T cell receptor (beta chain) was counted ten times or more. The source of the sample is a study of T cells in Graves' hyperthyroidism and ophthalmopathy. Study-wide context: Peripheral blood was drawn at first diagnosis, prior to all treatment.

Regions amplified from RNA transcripts were the TCR beta CDR3 regions. When the TCR CDR3 underwent first-round RT-PCR, the HTBI primer set was used. TCRdb itself ran the multiplex PCR reads through MiXCR, one entry per CDR3 protein. The sample includes some 570,000 distinct CDR3 sequences, 12% to 15% seen only once; the top ten take 7% to 9%. This CDR3 contains 13 residues. The V and J ends lost 3 bases and 6 bases respectively, with 12 bases between them. The germline V gene has CDR1 SGHDT and CDR2 YYEEEE. From 8.5 to 10 ml of fresh peripheral blood, PBMCs were isolated. V and J are TRBV5-6 and TRBJ1-1; tentatively, D is TRBD1 (6 bases). The source is a young woman with Graves' ophthalmopathy. Sequences were obtained from blood. The CDR3 bases are TGTGCCAGCAGCTACATATCAGGGGCTGAAGCTTTCTTT. Translation gives CASSYISGAEAFF.